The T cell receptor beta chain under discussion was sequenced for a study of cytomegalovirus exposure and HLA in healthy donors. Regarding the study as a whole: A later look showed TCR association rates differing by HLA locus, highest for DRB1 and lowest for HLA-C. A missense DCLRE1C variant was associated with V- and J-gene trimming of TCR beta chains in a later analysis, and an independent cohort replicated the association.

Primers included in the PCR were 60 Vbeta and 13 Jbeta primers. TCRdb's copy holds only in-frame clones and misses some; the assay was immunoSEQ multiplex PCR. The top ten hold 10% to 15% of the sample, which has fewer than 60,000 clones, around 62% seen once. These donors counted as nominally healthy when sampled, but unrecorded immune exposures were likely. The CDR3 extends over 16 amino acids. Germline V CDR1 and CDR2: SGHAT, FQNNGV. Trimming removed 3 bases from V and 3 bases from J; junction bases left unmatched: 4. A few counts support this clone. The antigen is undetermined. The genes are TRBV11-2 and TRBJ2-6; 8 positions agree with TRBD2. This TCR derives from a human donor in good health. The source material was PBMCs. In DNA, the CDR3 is TGTGCCAGCAGCTTGCGGGGGGCGGGTGGGGCCAACGTCCTGACTTTC. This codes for CASSLRGAGGANVLTF.